This passage covers 3 T cell receptor beta chains from one sample sequenced in a study of T-cell memory formation after mild COVID-19 (TCRdb year 2021). Libraries were built with 5' RACE. Sequencing took place on an Illumina NovaSeq 6000. TCRdb took the public reads, trimmed them with fastp at Q25, ran MiXCR for clone calling and kept in-frame beta chains. When rows share a CDR3 protein, they turn into one entry using the most common DNA and genes. Here the sample has roughly 300,000 distinct CDR3 sequences; 7% to 10% occur a single time. 22% of the sample is in the top ten clones. The sample comprised PBMCs or a T cell subset sorted from them (not recorded which). These receptor sequences come from a man between 18 and 35 years old who had mild COVID-19 (a few samples of this study predate the infection). The sample titles of this study are shuffled in the database, so cell type and time point are left out; the donor was told from shared clones.

This clonotype turned up a few times. CDR3 bases: TGTGCCAGCAGCTTTGGCGGACAGGGGGCTCGGGAGCTGTTTTTT. Protein sequence: CASSFGGQGARELFF. The J gene is TRBJ2-2, the V gene TRBV7-2; TRBD1 aligns across 11 bases. The CDR3 has 15 residues. V gave up 3 bases and J gave up 9 bases; unmatched junction bases: 6. From germline, CDR1 is SGHTA and CDR2 FQGNSA. The whole variable domain, filled in from reference TRBV7-2 and TRBJ2-2, reads GAGVSQSPSNKVTEKGKDVELRCDPISGHTALYWYRQSLGQGLEFLIYFQGNSAPDKSGLPSDRFSAERTGGSVSTLTIQRTQQEDSAVYLCASSFGGQGARELFFGEGSRLTVL.

The J gene is TRBJ2-5, the V gene TRBV2, with D tentatively TRBD2 (6 bases). The CDR3 is made up of 13 amino acids. V lost 11 bases to trimming and J lost 8 bases, with 21 bases between them. From germline, CDR1 is SNHLY and CDR2 FYNNEI. In nucleotides, the CDR3 is TGTGCCTGGCTGCGCAGGGAGGAGGATACCCAGTACTTC. This gives the protein CAWLRREEDTQYF.

J is TRBJ2-2 and V is TRBV3-1, with D tentatively TRBD1 (5 bases). Trimming removed 3 bases at V and 0 bases at J, with 17 bases between. Germline CDR1 and CDR2: LGHDT and YNNKEL (reference sequence). The CDR3 runs to 18 residues. The CDR3: CASSQRPGSYANTGELFF. The CDR3 DNA reads TGTGCCAGCAGCCAGCGTCCAGGGTCGTACGCGAACACCGGGGAGCTGTTTTTT.